This paragraph covers one T cell receptor beta chain sequence. Assay used: immunoSEQ multiplex PCR; TCRdb lists only in-frame clones, some missing. The table has some 83,000 clones, over 70% seen once. CDR1 LGHNA and CDR2 YSLEER come from the germline V gene. V gave up 2 bases and J gave up 4 bases; unmatched junction bases: 5. There are 16 residues in the CDR3. This specimen belongs to a study of blood T cell repertoires in COVID-19. Study context: The study drew acute and convalescent COVID-19 samples from the United States, Italy and Spain. From T cells, B-cell-depleted T cells, or PBMCs came the material, which was cDNA or gDNA.

This TCR was recovered from a man in his fifties or sixties with acute or convalescent COVID-19. The rearrangement joins TRBV4-3 to TRBJ2-2, with TRBD1 matching over 9 bases. The sample comprised peripheral blood. CDR3 in amino acids: CASSQTGQGRTGELFF. CDR3 sequence (DNA): TGCGCCAGCAGCCAAACGGGACAGGGTCGCACCGGGGAGCTGTTTTTT.